The rows below give T cell receptor beta chains drawn from one sample of a study of technical replicates of blood from several donors. TCRdb's table, derived via immunoSEQ multiplex PCR, lists solely in-frame clones and lacks some. Here the sample spans some 64,000 clones, around 88% being singletons. The source material was PBMCs. Receptor source: a human donor in good health. Some clones in this sample may be carry-over from other donors' samples. The CDR3 runs from the conserved cysteine through the conserved F or W.

V gene | CDR3 protein
TRBV6-5 | CASSYRSGNYEQYF
TRBV9 | CASSVEASGGGTQYF
TRBV4-2 | CASSQGREQFF
TRBV6-5 | CASSQDTSYEQYF
TRBV5-8 | CASSLIAESYEQYF
TRBV10-3 | CAISRTGYEQYF
TRBV27 | CASKRHHQETQYF
TRBV19 | CASSSAGTGGNTIYF
TRBV9 | CASSVRLDWDEQFF
TRBV5-6 | CASSPRTSGRRIETQYF
TRBV30 | CARAASGAGEQFF
TRBV5-1 | CASSLGGGRRTQYF
TRBV29-1 | CSVEGDRVGGYTF
TRBV6-4 | CASSDSASGDHNEQFF
TRBV7-9 | CASSLIGQANEKLFF
TRBV18 | CASSPRQGTYEAFF
TRBV4-3 | CASSQQVTGANVLTF
TRBV18 | CASSPRQGDLGTEAFF
TRBV7-9 | CASSKTLLRGEKLFF
TRBV6-6 | CASSLAGNNNEQFF
TRBV10-3 | CAITSGSADTQYF
TRBV20-1 | CSAIQGKEQYF
TRBV19 | CATSGQTNTEAFF
TRBV9 | CASSQGGSSYNEQFF
TRBV9 | CASSVGTGGPNQPQHF
TRBV9 | CASSPSWTGRYEKLFF
TRBV7-9 | CASSLAGTVQPQHF
TRBV19 | CASSPGDRGSLQPQHF
TRBV5-4 | CASSSSGGVAETQYF
TRBV7-8 | CASSPLRLAGGKDTQYF
TRBV7-2 | CASSRSRGEDTQYF
TRBV12-5 | CASGTAGSGANVLTF
TRBV7-2 | CASSLVWGVLETQYF
TRBV4-3 | CASSQDRRSLGQYF
TRBV7-2 | CASSLEGVAFF
TRBV29-1 | CSAQGNNEKLFF
TRBV6-1 | CASSEAMGAPRGDTQYF
TRBV4-2 | CASSQVPVQGEWGYTF
TRBV6-6 | CASSAGTSGNNEQFF
TRBV5-5 | CASSPTGLETQYF
TRBV4-3 | CASSQDRWTGFYEQYF
TRBV11-2 | CASAYTTGSTDTQYF
TRBV5-1 | CASTYGGGADTQYF
TRBV15 | CATSRRGEQYF
TRBV5-1 | CASSSKSPGTGSGEKLFF
TRBV30 | CAWGTGGNTIYF
TRBV9 | CASSVGPGVRNIQYF
TRBV9 | CASSTRAGGGMDTQYF
TRBV18 | CASSKADRGAYGYTF
TRBV13 | CASSESGVGKNIQYF
TRBV25-1 | CASSEGTGTGWYEQYF
TRBV4-3 | CASSQERGLDQPQHF
TRBV19 | CASSIGSGGRETQYF
TRBV5-1 | CASSLSAALSGNTIYF
TRBV5-8 | CASSHRGMNQPQHF
TRBV27 | CASSFATGGIYGYTF
TRBV13 | CASSLSQRNGELFF